One sample yielded the 26 T cell receptor beta chains listed below, sequenced in a study of cytomegalovirus exposure and HLA in healthy donors. Only in-frame clones appear in the TCRdb table, and some are missing; sequencing was by immunoSEQ multiplex PCR. The table has about 190,000 clones, more than 75% seen once. The sequencing sample was made of PBMCs. The receptors come from a woman in her late teens or twenties in good health and CMV-seronegative.

The V and J genes are TRBV27 and TRBJ2-3, with TRBD2 matching over 8 bases. The germline CDR1 and CDR2 sequences are MNHEY and SMNVEV (reference sequence). CDR3 length: 16 amino acids. V lost 6 bases, J lost 4 bases, and 12 bases stayed unmatched. Written as DNA, the CDR3 is TGTGCCAGCAGAGGAAATAGGCTAGCGGGTGCAGATACGCAGTATTTT. It specifies CASRGNRLAGADTQYF.

The chain joins TRBV21-1 to TRBJ2-7; the table's TRBD2 call for D was not verified on the DNA. TRBV21-1 is a known pseudogene. This CDR3 region has 14 residues. CDR3: CASIGGGCFYEQYF. The CDR3, as DNA: TGTGCCAGCATTGGCGGGGGGTGCTTCTACGAGCAGTACTTC.

The chain uses TRBV15 and TRBJ1-2; TRBD1 agrees at 7 bases. V gave up 0 bases and J gave up 1 base; unmatched junction bases: 11. Germline V gene sequence: CDR1 LNHNV, CDR2 YYDKDF (reference sequence). The CDR3 is 18 amino acids. The CDR3 DNA sequence: TGTGCCACCAGCAGAGACGGGGACAGCTCCTTAGTTAACTATGGCTACACCTTC. Its protein is CATSRDGDSSLVNYGYTF.

V is TRBV5-5 and J is TRBJ2-7, with 7 bases identical to TRBD1. The CDR3 totals 14 residues. Germline loops: CDR1 SGHKS, CDR2 YYEKEE (reference sequence). Trimming cost V 4 bases and J 3 bases; bases outside gene matches: 7. CDR3 sequence reads: CASSPRQGIYEQYF. The CDR3 bases are TGTGCCAGCAGCCCAAGACAGGGAATCTACGAGCAGTACTTC.

The chain has TRBV19 and TRBJ2-7, with TRBD1 matching over 9 bases. Germline assignment: CDR1 LNHDA and CDR2 SQIVND (reference sequence). The CDR3 is 16 amino acids. V trimming: 9 bases; J trimming: 3 bases; junction bases outside the gene matches: 15. The DNA of the CDR3 is TGTGCCAGCAGCCCCCTGTGGGACAGGGACCGCTACGAGCAGTACTTC. It is translated as CASSPLWDRDRYEQYF.

V usage is TRBV10-3 and J usage is TRBJ1-6; perhaps TRBD1 as D (5 bases). Germline V lookup: CDR1 ENHRY, CDR2 SYGVKD. The CDR3 is 13 amino acids. Trimming took off 10 bases at V and 7 bases at J, with 14 bases between the two ends. The CDR3 sequence is CATTIPGNSPLHF. CDR3 DNA: TGTGCCACCACTATCCCAGGGAATTCACCCCTCCACTTT.

This sequence joins TRBV2 and TRBJ2-7, with 9 bases identical to TRBD1. V lost 7 bases, J lost 7 bases, and 14 bases stayed unmatched. Germline CDR1 and CDR2: SNHLY and FYNNEI. The CDR3 has 15 amino acids. CDR3 sequence reads: CASIPNAQGAGEQYF. CDR3 sequence (DNA): TGTGCCAGCATCCCGAATGCACAGGGGGCGGGGGAGCAGTACTTC.

The chain has TRBV27 and TRBJ2-2, with D possibly TRBD1 on 5 matching bases. The CDR3 runs 14 residues. Deletions cut 2 bases from V and 5 bases from J, with 9 bases between. CDR1 and CDR2 (germline): MNHEY, SMNVEV (reference sequence). The CDR3 spells CASSLGDRTGELFF. CDR3 DNA: TGTGCCAGCAGTTTAGGCGACAGAACCGGGGAGCTGTTTTTT.

V gene TRBV7-3 combines with J gene TRBJ1-3; 8 nucleotides agree with TRBD1. This CDR3 is built from 18 residues. V dropped 5 bases and J dropped 0; count of bases not matched to a gene: 12. Germline CDR1 is SGHTA and CDR2 is FQGTGA. DNA for the CDR3: TGTGCCAGCAGCGTTTCAGGGGGCGCGGGATACTCTGGAAACACCATATATTTT. As protein: CASSVSGGAGYSGNTIYF. Looking up the rest from reference TRBV7-3 and TRBJ1-3 gives the full variable domain: GAGVSQTPSNKVTEKGKYVELRCDPISGHTALYWYRQSLGQGPEFLIYFQGTGAADDSGLPNDRFFAVRPEGSVSTLKIQRTERGDSAVYLCASSVSGGAGYSGNTIYFGEGSWLTVV.

V gene TRBV5-1 combines with J gene TRBJ2-7, with 7 positions matching TRBD1. CDR3 length: 14 residues. The V gene's germline CDR1 is SGHRS and CDR2 YFSETQ. Trimming took 3 bases from V and 3 from J; bases not matched to a gene: 6. For the CDR3, the DNA is TGCGCCAGCAGCTCTTCAGGGGGAGACTACGAGCAGTACTTC. Translation gives CASSSSGGDYEQYF.

The chain recombines TRBV7-9 with TRBJ1-2; 9 nucleotides align to TRBD1. CDR3 length: 15 residues. In germline, CDR1 is SEHNR, CDR2 FQNEAQ (reference sequence). With 5 bases clipped from V and 4 bases from J, the junction kept 8 bases outside the gene matches. As DNA, the CDR3 is TGTGCCAGCAGCGGGGACAGGGAGTTGGGCTATGGCTACACCTTC. Protein product: CASSGDRELGYGYTF.

The chain links TRBV2 to TRBJ1-6; 7 bases align to TRBD1. The CDR3 is 15 amino acids. V lost 5 bases and J lost 6; bases outside the gene matches: 7. Germline V gives CDR1 SNHLY, CDR2 FYNNEI. The CDR3 bases are TGTGCCAGCAGTATTGATACAGGGGTTAATTCACCCCTCCACTTT. Residues: CASSIDTGVNSPLHF.

The V call is TRBV2, the J call TRBJ1-6; D is unclear. The CDR3 has 15 amino acids. V was trimmed by 4 bases and J by 0 bases, leaving 7 bases between them. Germline assignment: CDR1 SNHLY and CDR2 FYNNEI. The CDR3 nucleotides read TGTGCCAGCAGTGCATCTAGCTCCTATAATTCACCCCTCCACTTT. It specifies CASSASSSYNSPLHF.

This chain uses TRBV5-4 with TRBJ2-2, with 11 bases identical to TRBD2. Germline V gene data show CDR1 as SGHNT and CDR2 as YYREEE (reference sequence). J gave up 6 bases and V 4 bases, and 8 bases lay outside the gene matches. This CDR3 spans 16 amino acids. The CDR3 sequence is CASSGTSGRRSGELFF. DNA for the CDR3: TGTGCCAGCAGCGGTACTAGCGGGAGAAGGTCCGGGGAGCTGTTTTTT.

The chain carries TRBV30 and TRBJ1-1; weak D call: TRBD1 (6 bases). In germline, CDR1 is GTSNPN, CDR2 SVGIG (reference sequence). Trimming left V 2 bases short and J 1 base short, with 23 bases between. CDR3 length equals 18 residues. In nucleotides, the CDR3 is TGTGCCTGGAGTCCGTACTTCCTTCAGGGGACGAAGAACACTGAAGCTTTCTTT. Translated, it gives CAWSPYFLQGTKNTEAFF. Together with reference TRBV30 and TRBJ1-1, the CDR3 gives the full variable domain: SQTIHQWPATLVQPVGSPLSLECTVEGTSNPNLYWYRQAAGRGLQLLFYSVGIGQISSEVPQNLSASRPQDRQFILSSKKLLLSDSGFYLCAWSPYFLQGTKNTEAFFGQGTRLTVV.

This rearrangement joins TRBV7-7 to TRBJ2-1; no clear D. Germline V gene lookup returns CDR1 SSHAT and CDR2 FNYEAQ (reference sequence). V lost 0 bases, J lost 6 bases, and 18 bases lay in between. The CDR3 extends over 17 amino acids. CDR3 DNA: TGTGCCAGCAGCTTAGCCCCCGGTTATAACTCCGCCAATGAGCAGTTCTTC. Protein sequence: CASSLAPGYNSANEQFF.

The rearrangement uses TRBV7-8 and TRBJ1-1, with unresolved D. Trimming pared 1 base from V and 7 bases from J, leaving 7 bases between. Per germline, CDR1 SGHVS and CDR2 FQNEAQ. CDR3 length: 12 residues. CDR3 residues: CASSLGGNEAFF. Written as DNA, the CDR3 is TGTGCCAGCAGCTTAGGAGGGAATGAAGCTTTCTTT. The full variable domain, completed using reference TRBV7-8 and TRBJ1-1, is GAGVSQSPRYKVAKRGQDVALRCDPISGHVSLFWYQQALGQGPEFLTYFQNEAQLDKSGLPSDRFFAERPEGSVSTLKIQRTQQEDSAVYLCASSLGGNEAFFGQGTRLTVV.

The chain recombines TRBV7-6 with TRBJ1-5; D is unclear. Germline V gene data show CDR1 as SGHVS and CDR2 as FNYEAQ. Trimming shortened V by 4 bases and J by 2 bases, and 15 bases separated the two germline ends. CDR3 length equals 16 residues. The CDR3 DNA follows: TGTGCCAGCAGCTCCCAGGAGGGTTATGGCAATCAGCCCCAGCATTTT. Translating it yields CASSSQEGYGNQPQHF.

The CDR3 DNA reads as TGTGCCACCAGCAGAGCCGAGAAAGAAAAACTGTTTTTT. Translated: CATSRAEKEKLFF. The chain uses TRBV15 and TRBJ1-4; D gene uncertain. Germline V gene lookup returns CDR1 LNHNV and CDR2 YYDKDF (reference sequence). Trimming took off 1 base at V and 8 bases at J, with 8 bases between the two ends. The CDR3 is 13 amino acids.

V is TRBV25-1 and J is TRBJ1-1; D is perhaps TRBD1 (6 bases). Germline CDR1 reads MGHDK; CDR2 reads SYGVNS. Trimming removed 0 bases from V and 10 bases from J, with 12 bases in between. The CDR3 has 13 residues. In nucleotides, the CDR3 is TGTGCCAGCAGTGAATACCTACAGGGAACAGCTTTCTTT. Its translation: CASSEYLQGTAFF. The full variable domain, in which reference TRBV25-1 and TRBJ1-1 provide the parts outside the CDR3, is EADIYQTPRYLVIGTGKKITLECSQTMGHDKMYWYQQDPGMELHLIHYSYGVNSTEKGDLSSESTVSRIRTEHFPLTLESARPSHTSQYLCASSEYLQGTAFFGQGTRLTVV.

The rearrangement uses TRBV7-9 and TRBJ2-1; tentatively, D is TRBD2 (5 bases). This CDR3 comprises 16 residues. In germline, CDR1 is SEHNR, CDR2 FQNEAQ (reference sequence). V was clipped by 4 bases and J by 3 bases, with 16 bases between them. The CDR3 DNA is TGTGCCAGCAGCTCTTCGGGAACCCTCCACTACAATGAGCAGTTCTTC. It is translated as CASSSSGTLHYNEQFF.

The rearrangement joins TRBV4-1 to TRBJ2-5; TRBD2 might be the D (6 bases). Germline V gene lookup returns CDR1 MGHRA and CDR2 YSYEKL. The V end was cut by 2 bases, the J end by 5 bases, with 12 bases between. The CDR3 covers 14 residues. As DNA, the CDR3 is TGCGCCAGCAGCCAATTCTCCGGGAGTGAGACCCAGTACTTC. This codes for CASSQFSGSETQYF.

J is TRBJ2-2 and V is TRBV29-1, with D perhaps matching TRBD1 (5 bases). From germline, CDR1 is SQVTM and CDR2 ANQGSEA. Trimming removed 4 bases at V and 0 bases at J, with 15 bases between. The CDR3 runs 16 residues. The CDR3 spells CSVAGAEDSNTGELFF. DNA of the CDR3: TGCAGCGTTGCTGGGGCGGAAGATTCGAACACCGGGGAGCTGTTTTTT.

This clone was counted a single time. The V gene is TRBV10-3, the J gene TRBJ2-1; D is perhaps TRBD1 (5 bases). V lost 4 bases to trimming and J lost 5 bases, with 15 bases between them. From germline, CDR1 is ENHRY and CDR2 SYGVKD. There are 15 residues in the CDR3. DNA for the CDR3: TGTGCCATCAGTGGACCCGATACAGGCCACAATGAGCAGTTCTTC. It yields the protein CAISGPDTGHNEQFF.

V usage is TRBV7-6 and J usage is TRBJ2-3; D may be TRBD2 (6 bases). CDR3 length: 15 residues. V was pared by 0 bases and J by 3 bases, with 10 bases between. Germline V lookup: CDR1 SGHVS, CDR2 FNYEAQ. The CDR3 nucleotides read TGTGCCAGCAGCTTAGCCCGGGAGTGGACAGATACGCAGTATTTT. As protein: CASSLAREWTDTQYF.

This clone showed up just a few times. V gene TRBV30 combines with J gene TRBJ2-1; 11 bases match TRBD1. V lost 1 base, J lost 8 bases, and 10 bases stayed unmatched. Germline V gene sequence: CDR1 GTSNPN, CDR2 SVGIG (reference sequence). The CDR3 extends over 16 amino acids. The CDR3 DNA reads as TGTGCCTGGAGTGCTTCGAGGACAGGGGGCCGGGATGAGCAGTTCTTC. It encodes CAWSASRTGGRDEQFF. Full variable domain (missing parts from reference TRBV30 and TRBJ2-1): SQTIHQWPATLVQPVGSPLSLECTVEGTSNPNLYWYRQAAGRGLQLLFYSVGIGQISSEVPQNLSASRPQDRQFILSSKKLLLSDSGFYLCAWSASRTGGRDEQFFGPGTRLTVL.